This T cell receptor (beta chain) derives from a study of blood T cell repertoires in COVID-19. The overall study: PBMCs, B-cell-depleted T cells, or T cells provided the cDNA or gDNA that made up the material.

Study members were between about 18 and 100 years old and lived in over 20 US regions. Participants' reported clinical history set cohort assignment. Participants in the exposed group had met a COVID-19 case in the 2 weeks before joining the study. This clone came up a few times. This CDR3 is built from 16 residues. Deletions cut 6 bases from V and 5 bases from J, with 21 bases between. Per germline, CDR1 LNHDA and CDR2 SQIVND (reference sequence). Profiled with immunoSEQ multiplex PCR; TCRdb holds only in-frame clones, not every one. Among about 280,000 clones, more than 85% were seen once, and the ten largest hold approximately 2.9%.

V usage is TRBV19 and J usage is TRBJ2-3, with D possibly matching TRBD1 (6 bases). The source is a man aged 35-49 years who had been exposed to COVID-19. Input material: PBMCs or T cells enriched from blood (not recorded which). CDR3 amino acids: CASSPLTVRGKDTQYF. The CDR3 bases are TGTGCCAGTAGCCCCCTCACGGTGAGGGGGAAAGATACGCAGTATTTT. The full variable domain, in which reference TRBV19 and TRBJ2-3 provide the parts outside the CDR3, is DGGITQSPKYLFRKEGQNVTLSCEQNLNHDAMYWYRQDPGQGLRLIYYSQIVNDFQKGDIAEGYSVSREKKESFPLTVTSAQKNPTAFYLCASSPLTVRGKDTQYFGPGTRLTVL.